Here is one TCR beta chain with its context. Its target antigen remains unknown. Base qualities are not recorded, but no much larger clone differs from it by a single base. The cohort consisted of 600 to 750 healthy bone marrow donors. All cohort members were sampled while nominally healthy, although unrecorded immune exposures were likely present. The donor was CMV seropositive and was included in the group of some 290 seropositive cohort members. Every donor gave a peripheral blood sample, and the peripheral blood mononuclear cells from that sample were used for TCR beta sequencing. Genomic DNA was extracted from the blood cell samples with the Qiagen DNeasy Blood Extraction Kit. The library was prepared using the immunoSEQ multiplex PCR assay. For the multiplex PCR, a mixture combining 60 forward primers for TCR Vbeta segments and 13 reverse primers for TCR Jbeta segments was used. The CDR3 region of rearranged TCR beta genes was amplified from genomic DNA by a multiplex PCR assay. The Illumina HiSeq System was used to sequence the amplified TCR beta libraries as 87-base-pair reads. Turning to the authors' computational methods: A later analysis counted approximately 76 million unique TCR beta chains across the 500 to 850 repertoires, and 10 million to 11 million of these chains were shared by at least two donors. To remove PCR and sequencing errors, raw reads were error-corrected and collapsed into unique sequences using a nearest-neighbor algorithm that merged closely related sequences. V, D and J gene segments were assigned by aligning CDR3 sequences to IMGT reference sequences. Each retained sequence needed at least a six-nucleotide match to both a V gene segment and a J gene segment. Rearrangements were classified as productive when the CDR3 lacked stop codons and remained in frame with V and J, and all other rearrangements were classified as non-productive. CDR3 was defined according to IMGT convention as the region running from the second conserved V-encoded cysteine to the conserved J-encoded phenylalanine. Sequences without an unambiguous match to a single V gene segment were excluded from the earlier analysis of approximately 560 of the donors. An earlier analysis of approximately 590 of the donors classified V segments as functional when productive rearrangements were above 56.7% and as segregating when the standard deviation between donors was above 5%. A statistical classification framework was built for diagnosing cytomegalovirus status from the catalog of TCR beta chain sequences. In a later analysis, TCR nucleotide sequences were compared against IMGT/GENE-DB human TR gene sequences so that V and J genes could be assigned. Using the TCRdist pipeline, a later analysis assigned CDR3 sequences along with most-parsimonious VDJ recombination scenarios. In a later analysis, each TCR beta chain was defined by its CDR3 amino acid sequence together with its V-gene family, and reads without a unique V-gene family were excluded. In a later analysis, approximately 590 highly shared, low-generation-probability nucleotide sequences were removed to address suspected cross-contamination and a sequencing artifact. A later analysis calculated a clonal expansion index for each public chain from normalized within-repertoire ranks of inferred template counts. A later analysis computed generation probabilities with a VDJ recombination model fitted to out-of-frame rearrangements, and checked the results against IGoR. Hypergeometric tests were used in a later analysis to score TCR-TCR, TCR-HLA and TCR-CMV co-occurrence, with a repertoire-size bias correction applied to the TCR pairs. False discovery rates were estimated in a later analysis by permuting HLA or CMV assignments 20 times. In a later analysis, co-occurring TCRs were grouped using DBSCAN, and TCRdist sequence similarity was added for clustering within HLA-allele-positive subsets. Co-occurrence clustering excluded repertoires with fewer than 30,000 or more than 120,000 public chains, plus five with anomalous nucleotide sharing. Drawn from immuneACCESS, this table holds only the in-frame rearrangements with V and J called that TCRdb kept. Clones are partly lost; checked studies trace under half to an unresolved V gene and leave the rest unexplained. V and J calls and clone size are as listed in that table; D and trimming were resolved from the DNA. This sample gives around 200,000 clones in total; around 78% of them show up just once. Approximately 2.1% of the sample is taken by the ten largest.

The trim is 2 bases for V and 4 bases for J, with a gap of 9 bases between the germline ends. Taken from the germline V gene (reference sequence), the CDR1 and CDR2 loops are SEHNR and FQNEAQ. CDR3 length: 14 amino acids, cysteine to phenylalanine. Only the CDR3 DNA is retained, 42 bases long and in frame from the first base. The sample comes from a study of cytomegalovirus exposure and HLA in healthy donors (dated by TCRdb to between 2016 and 2019). In the study overall: According to an earlier analysis of several hundred of the donors, about 170 million T cells yielded roughly 110 million unique TCR beta sequences and less than 300 Gb of sequence data. About 5 DR-DQ haplotypes were handled as single units for association and clustering, since linkage in the cohort was strong. A later genetic analysis used genome-wide SNP genotypes for about 60% of the roughly 700 donors, treating that subset as a discovery cohort. High-throughput TCR immunosequencing, statistical association of individual TCRs with disease status, and machine learning were combined to predict cytomegalovirus infection status. The study used immunosequencing to profile the T cell repertoires of several hundred subjects and linked those repertoires to cytomegalovirus serostatus. Every repertoire in the discovery cohort had been generated on one and the same sequencing platform. To study patterns of TCR occurrence, a later analysis re-analyzed previously published TCR beta repertoires from around 660 donors and added high-resolution HLA genotyping. Along with the roughly 700-subject first cohort, a separate validation cohort of over a hundred different subjects was used. Among some 400 genotyped donors of the cohort, an average of about 240,000 unique TCR beta nucleotide sequences was sequenced per donor, of which about 18% were non-productive. Of the 350 to 450 genotyped donors, approximately 81% were placed in the genetic ancestry cluster associated with self-reported Caucasian donors. To decide whether each TCR beta V gene segment behaved as functional or pseudogenic, an earlier analysis of some 600 of the donors relied on high-throughput TCR beta sequencing. The study was designed to test whether signatures of past pathogen exposure could be identified by cataloging public T cell receptors. About 300 gigabases of sequencing data and 80 million or so unique TCR sequences were included in an early release covering about 700 HLA-typed donors. In the later analysis, no new phenotypic data were used to find candidate immune exposures; instead, reliance was placed on TCR beta sequences and their occurrence across donors. The number of donors typed differed by locus, with roughly 620-640 for A, B, C, DRB1 and DQB1, 522 for DQA1, 600 to 610 for DPA1, and approximately 470 for DPB1. Donor age, sex, ethnicity and CMV serostatus were collected together with the repertoire data. HLA typing covered class I and class II loci at four-digit resolution.

The paper's findings and limits, for the study overall: Most CMV-associated TCR beta chains appeared to be HLA-restricted in a later analysis, and the HLA associations seemed to be driven largely by CMV exposure. The classifier was reported to diagnose cytomegalovirus status with high specificity and sensitivity in both the original and validation cohorts. The authors suggested that the approach could potentially be extended to other disease states and immunological phenotypes. In vitro tests confirmed that three of the cytomegalovirus-associated TCR beta chains recognize cytomegalovirus antigens. Immune exposure information for the cohort was limited to CMV serostatus. The sequencing pipeline was judged likely to have produced a cluster of highly shared sequence variants as a technical artifact. Only TCR beta chains were sequenced in this cohort, and the absence of alpha or paired-chain data limited detectable features. Because HLA typing was unavailable for some donors at each locus, only the typed subset was used in association tests. A later analysis reported that several top co-occurrence clusters appeared linked to parvovirus B19, influenza, CMV and Epstein-Barr virus. The study listed approximately 160 TCR beta chains as associated with cytomegalovirus. In a later analysis, the rate of TCR association differed among HLA loci, with DRB1 alleles having the most associated TCRs and HLA-C alleles having the fewest. Because counts were too low, 15 or so rarely observed V segments, including chromosome 9 orphons, were excluded from the earlier analysis of roughly 580 of the donors. In an earlier analysis of 587 of the donors, most TCR beta V segments appeared in productive rearrangements about 87% or about 30% of the time, broadly matching IMGT annotations. A later analysis found that HLA-associated TCR beta chains were more clonally expanded and had lower generation probabilities than equally common non-associated chains. The presence/absence analyses assumed that sequencing depth was roughly uniform across donors, and that assumption may not be true. When HLA alleles, especially DR and DQ, strongly co-occurred, attributing TCR associations to individual alleles was difficult. Most TCR sequences were seen in very few donors, while some public TCRs were found in many individuals. In a later genetic analysis, a missense DCLRE1C variant was associated with V-gene and J-gene trimming of TCR beta chains, and the association was replicated in an independent cohort. Some IMGT-functional V segments, including TRBV6-2 and TRBV6-3, could not be distinguished by the 87-base-pair reads and were therefore excluded. Correlated functional status among segregating V segments might reflect linkage disequilibrium, but an unknown experimental factor could not be ruled out. A further reported finding was that TCR beta sequences accurately predicted the HLA-A and HLA-B alleles for most subjects in the first cohort. According to a later genetic analysis, donors in an Asian-associated ancestry cluster had fewer N-insertions in productive TCRs than the approximately 690-donor mean. A later analysis associated 15,000 or so TCR beta sequences with specific HLA alleles at a false discovery rate of 0.05.

The sample was PBMCs. Here the chain combines TRBV7-9 and TRBJ1-3, with no confidently assigned D gene. This TCR was recovered from a woman in her twenties or thirties in good health and CMV-seropositive. CDR3 loop: CASSLTSAGNTIYF. The nucleotide sequence is given as TGTGCCAGCAGCTTAACGAGCGCGGGAAACACCATATATTTT.